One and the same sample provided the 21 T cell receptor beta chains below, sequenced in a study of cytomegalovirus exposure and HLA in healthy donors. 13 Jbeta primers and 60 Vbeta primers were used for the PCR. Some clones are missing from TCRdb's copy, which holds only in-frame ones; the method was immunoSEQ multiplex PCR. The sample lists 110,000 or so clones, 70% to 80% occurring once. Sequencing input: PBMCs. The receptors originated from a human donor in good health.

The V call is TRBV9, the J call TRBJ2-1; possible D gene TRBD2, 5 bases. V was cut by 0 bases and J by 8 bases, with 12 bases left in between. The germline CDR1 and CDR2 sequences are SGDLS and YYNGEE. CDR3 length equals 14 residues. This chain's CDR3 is CASSVGRGQDEQFF. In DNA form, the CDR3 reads TGTGCCAGCAGCGTAGGCCGGGGTCAGGATGAGCAGTTCTTC. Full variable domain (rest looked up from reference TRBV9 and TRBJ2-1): DSGVTQTPKHLITATGQRVTLRCSPRSGDLSVYWYQQSLDQGLQFLIQYYNGEERAKGNILERFSAQQFPDLHSELNLSSLELGDSALYFCASSVGRGQDEQFFGPGTRLTVL.

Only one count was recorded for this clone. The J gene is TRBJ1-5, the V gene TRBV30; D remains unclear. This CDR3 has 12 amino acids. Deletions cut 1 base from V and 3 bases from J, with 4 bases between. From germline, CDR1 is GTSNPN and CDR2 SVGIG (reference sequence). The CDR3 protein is CAWSELNQPQHF. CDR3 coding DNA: TGTGCCTGGAGTGAACTCAATCAGCCCCAGCATTTT.

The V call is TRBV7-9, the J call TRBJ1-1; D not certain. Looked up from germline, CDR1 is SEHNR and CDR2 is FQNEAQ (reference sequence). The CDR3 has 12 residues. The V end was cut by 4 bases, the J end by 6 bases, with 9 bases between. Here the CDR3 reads CASSSLGAEAFF. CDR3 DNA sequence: TGTGCCAGCAGCTCTCTCGGGGCTGAAGCTTTCTTT. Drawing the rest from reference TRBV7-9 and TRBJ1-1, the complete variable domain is DTGVSQNPRHKITKRGQNVTFRCDPISEHNRLYWYRQTLGQGPEFLTYFQNEAQLEKSRLLSDRFSAERPKGSFSTLEIQRTEQGDSAMYLCASSSLGAEAFFGQGTRLTVV.

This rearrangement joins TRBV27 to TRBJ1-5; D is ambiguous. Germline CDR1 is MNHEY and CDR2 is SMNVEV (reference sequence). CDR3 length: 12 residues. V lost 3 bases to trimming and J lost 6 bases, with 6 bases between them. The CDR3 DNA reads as TGTGCCAGCAGTTTCGTCGGTCAGCCCCAGCATTTT. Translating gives CASSFVGQPQHF.

The CDR3 sequence: CATSPGGNTDTQYF. CDR3 nucleotides: TGTGCCACCAGCCCGGGGGGGAACACAGATACGCAGTATTTT. The J gene is TRBJ2-3, the V gene TRBV15, with 8 bases fitting TRBD2. Germline CDR1 is LNHNV and CDR2 is YYDKDF (reference sequence). V lost 5 bases and J lost 2; bases outside the gene matches: 3. This CDR3 contains 14 residues.

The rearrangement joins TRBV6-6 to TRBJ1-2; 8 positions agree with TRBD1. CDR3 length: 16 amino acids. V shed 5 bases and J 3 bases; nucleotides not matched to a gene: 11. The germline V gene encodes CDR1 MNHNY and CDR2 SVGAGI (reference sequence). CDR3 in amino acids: CASSQRTGTGDYGYTF. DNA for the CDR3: TGTGCCAGCAGTCAGAGGACCGGGACAGGAGACTATGGCTACACCTTC.

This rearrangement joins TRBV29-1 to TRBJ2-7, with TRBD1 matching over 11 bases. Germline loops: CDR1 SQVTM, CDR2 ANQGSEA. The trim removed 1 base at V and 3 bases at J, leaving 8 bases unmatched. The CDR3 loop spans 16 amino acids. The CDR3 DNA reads TGCAGCGTTGAAGCCCCTGGGACAGGGGGAATCTACGAGCAGTACTTC. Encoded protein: CSVEAPGTGGIYEQYF.

CDR3 protein: CASSQKGKNSPLHF. CDR3 coding DNA: TGTGCCAGCAGCCAAAAGGGGAAAAATTCACCCCTCCACTTT. The chain uses TRBV6-1 and TRBJ1-6; the D gene is possibly TRBD1 (5 bases). The CDR3 consists of 14 residues. CDR1 is MNHNS, CDR2 SASEGT, per germline. Trimming took 6 bases from V and 7 from J, leaving 13 bases between them.

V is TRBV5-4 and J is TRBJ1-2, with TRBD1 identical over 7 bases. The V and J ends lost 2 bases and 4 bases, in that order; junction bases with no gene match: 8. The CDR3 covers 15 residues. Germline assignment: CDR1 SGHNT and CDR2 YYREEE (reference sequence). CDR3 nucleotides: TGTGCCAGCAGCTTAGGACAGGAGCCGCGCTATGGCTACACCTTC. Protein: CASSLGQEPRYGYTF. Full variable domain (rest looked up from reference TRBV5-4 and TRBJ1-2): ETGVTQSPTHLIKTRGQQVTLRCSSQSGHNTVSWYQQALGQGPQFIFQYYREEENGRGNFPPRFSGLQFPNYSSELNVNALELDDSALYLCASSLGQEPRYGYTFGSGTRLTVV.

CDR3 loop: CASRRRTSYEQYF. The CDR3 nucleotides are TGTGCCAGCCGGAGGCGGACTTCCTACGAGCAGTACTTC. The chain combines TRBV6-1 with TRBJ2-7; D is possibly TRBD2 (5 bases). The CDR3 extends over 13 amino acids. V lost 8 bases and J 1 base, leaving 12 bases between the germline ends. Germline CDR1 MNHNS, CDR2 SASEGT.

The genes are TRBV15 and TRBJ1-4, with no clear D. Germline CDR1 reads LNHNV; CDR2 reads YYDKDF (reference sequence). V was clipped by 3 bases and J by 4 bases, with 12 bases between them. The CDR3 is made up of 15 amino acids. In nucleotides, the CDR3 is TGTGCCACCAGCAGGATTGGTGCCGGTAATGAAAAACTGTTTTTT. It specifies CATSRIGAGNEKLFF.

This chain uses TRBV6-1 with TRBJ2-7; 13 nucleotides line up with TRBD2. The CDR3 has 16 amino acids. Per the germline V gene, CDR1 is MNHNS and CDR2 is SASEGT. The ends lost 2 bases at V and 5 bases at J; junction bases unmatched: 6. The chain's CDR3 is CASSEIGLAGVHEQYF. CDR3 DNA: TGTGCCAGCAGTGAAATAGGACTAGCGGGAGTACACGAGCAGTACTTC.

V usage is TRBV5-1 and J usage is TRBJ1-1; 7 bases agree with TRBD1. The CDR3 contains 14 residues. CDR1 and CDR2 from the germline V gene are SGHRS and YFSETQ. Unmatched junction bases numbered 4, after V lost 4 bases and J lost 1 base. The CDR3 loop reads CASSAGTANTEAFF. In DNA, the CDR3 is TGCGCCAGCAGCGCCGGGACAGCGAACACTGAAGCTTTCTTT.

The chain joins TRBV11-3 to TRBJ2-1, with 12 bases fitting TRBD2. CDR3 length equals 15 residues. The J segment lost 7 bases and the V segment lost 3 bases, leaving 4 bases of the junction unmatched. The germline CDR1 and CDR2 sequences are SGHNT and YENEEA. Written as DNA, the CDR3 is TGTGCCAGCAGCTTCCGGACTAGCGGGGAGAATGAGCAGTTCTTC. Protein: CASSFRTSGENEQFF.

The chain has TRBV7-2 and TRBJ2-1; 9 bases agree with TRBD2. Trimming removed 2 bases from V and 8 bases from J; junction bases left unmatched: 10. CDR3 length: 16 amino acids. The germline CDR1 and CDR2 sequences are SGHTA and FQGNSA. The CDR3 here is CASSLNAPGLADEQFF. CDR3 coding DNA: TGTGCCAGCAGCTTAAATGCCCCGGGACTAGCAGATGAGCAGTTCTTC.

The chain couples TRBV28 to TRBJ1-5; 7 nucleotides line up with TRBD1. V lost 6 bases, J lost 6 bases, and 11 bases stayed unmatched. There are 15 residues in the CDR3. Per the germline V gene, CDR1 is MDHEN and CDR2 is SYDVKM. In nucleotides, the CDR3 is TGTGCCAGCAGGTTACCGGGACAGAGAAGTCAGCCCCAGCATTTT. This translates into CASRLPGQRSQPQHF.

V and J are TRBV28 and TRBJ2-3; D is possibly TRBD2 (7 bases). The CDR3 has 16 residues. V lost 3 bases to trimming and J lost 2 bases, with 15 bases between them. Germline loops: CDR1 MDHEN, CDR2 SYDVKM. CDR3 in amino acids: CASSFPRGGHTDTQYF. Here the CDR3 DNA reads TGTGCCAGCAGTTTCCCCCGCGGGGGACACACAGATACGCAGTATTTT. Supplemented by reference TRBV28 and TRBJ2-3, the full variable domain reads DVKVTQSSRYLVKRTGEKVFLECVQDMDHENMFWYRQDPGLGLRLIYFSYDVKMKEKGDIPEGYSVSREKKERFSLILESASTNQTSMYLCASSFPRGGHTDTQYFGPGTRLTVL.

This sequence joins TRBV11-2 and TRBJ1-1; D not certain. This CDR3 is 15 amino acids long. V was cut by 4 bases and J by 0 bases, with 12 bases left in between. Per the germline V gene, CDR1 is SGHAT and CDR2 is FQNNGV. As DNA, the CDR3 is TGTGCCAGCAGCTGGGCCCCCCGCATGAACACTGAAGCTTTCTTT. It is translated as CASSWAPRMNTEAFF.

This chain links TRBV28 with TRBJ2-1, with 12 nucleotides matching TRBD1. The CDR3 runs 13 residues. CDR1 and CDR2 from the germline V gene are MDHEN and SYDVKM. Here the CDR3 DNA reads TGTAGTCTGGGGACAGGGGGCTGGGATGAGCAGTTCTTC. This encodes CSLGTGGWDEQFF.

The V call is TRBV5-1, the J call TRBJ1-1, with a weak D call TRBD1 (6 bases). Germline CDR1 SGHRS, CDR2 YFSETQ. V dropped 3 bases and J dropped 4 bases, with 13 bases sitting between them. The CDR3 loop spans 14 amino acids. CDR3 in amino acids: CASSYPDRPTEAFF. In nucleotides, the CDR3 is TGCGCCAGCAGCTACCCAGACAGGCCCACTGAAGCTTTCTTT. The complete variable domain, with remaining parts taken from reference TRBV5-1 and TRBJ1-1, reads KAGVTQTPRYLIKTRGQQVTLSCSPISGHRSVSWYQQTPGQGLQFLFEYFSETQRNKGNFPGRFSGRQFSNSRSEMNVSTLELGDSALYLCASSYPDRPTEAFFGQGTRLTVV.

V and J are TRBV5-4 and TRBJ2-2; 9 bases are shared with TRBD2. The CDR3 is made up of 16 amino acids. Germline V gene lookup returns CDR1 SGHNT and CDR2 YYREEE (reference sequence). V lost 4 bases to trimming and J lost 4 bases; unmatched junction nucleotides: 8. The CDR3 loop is CASSPRAGGVTGELFF. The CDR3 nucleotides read TGTGCCAGCAGCCCCCGAGCGGGAGGAGTCACCGGGGAGCTGTTTTTT.